Below are 30 T cell receptor beta chains sequenced from a single sample in a study of T cells after yellow fever vaccination. In TCRdb, the 5' RACE reads were re-called with MiXCR into one record per CDR3 protein. The top ten clones hold approximately 2.7% of a sample with about 120,000 distinct CDR3 sequences, 7.2% of them seen once. This specimen was CD4+ T cells sorted from PBMCs, taken more than 40 days after the first yellow fever vaccination. The receptors come from a man aged 18 to 35 who received the YFV17D yellow fever vaccine.

The table lists this clonotype with many counts. The chain is built from TRBV12-3 or TRBV12-4 and TRBJ2-2; 16 positions match TRBD2. The CDR3 runs to 18 residues. V was clipped by 3 bases and J by 4 bases; unmatched bases: 5. The CDR3 loop is CASSFPGTSGGGTGELFF. Here the CDR3 DNA reads TGTGCCAGCAGTTTTCCTGGGACTAGCGGGGGGGGCACCGGGGAGCTGTTTTTT.

A few counts support this clonotype. The chain links TRBV12-3 or TRBV12-4 to TRBJ1-2; possibly TRBD1 for D (5 bases). The CDR3 has 13 residues. The V end was cut by 8 bases, the J end by 8 bases, with 18 bases between. For the CDR3, the DNA is TGTGCCAGCTCCCCGGGGACTGGGGAAGGCTACACCTTC. Its protein is CASSPGTGEGYTF.

This clonotype has at least ten counts. The chain couples TRBV10-3 to TRBJ2-1; D gene unclear. Germline lookup yields CDR1 ENHRY and CDR2 SYGVKD. V was pared by 4 bases and J by 9 bases, with 19 bases between. The CDR3 totals 15 residues. The CDR3 DNA reads as TGTGCCATCAGTGGGCCCGAAACTGGCACGACTGAGCAGTTCTTC. Amino acids: CAISGPETGTTEQFF.

This clonotype was recorded many times. The J gene is TRBJ1-5, the V gene TRBV12-3 or TRBV12-4; 7 bases line up with TRBD1. V gave up 6 bases and J gave up 4 bases; unmatched junction bases: 3. This CDR3 contains 13 residues. CDR3 residues: CASRATGNQPQHF. The DNA for the CDR3 is TGTGCCAGCAGGGCGACAGGGAATCAGCCCCAGCATTTT.

Only a few counts were recorded for this clonotype. The chain carries TRBV12-3 or TRBV12-4 and TRBJ1-2; D is unclear. CDR3 length: 13 amino acids. Trimming pared 7 bases from V and 6 bases from J, leaving 15 bases between. CDR3 amino acids: CASTQLSAHGYTF. CDR3 DNA: TGTGCCAGCACCCAATTAAGCGCACATGGCTACACCTTC.

This clonotype occurred many times. The genes are TRBV2 and TRBJ1-6; 7 bases are a match to TRBD1. CDR3 size: 13 residues. In germline, CDR1 is SNHLY, CDR2 FYNNEI. V lost 7 bases to trimming and J lost 10 bases; unmatched junction nucleotides: 7. In DNA, the CDR3 is TGTGCCAGCACCGGACAGGTCGGCTCACCCCTCCACTTT. This sequence encodes CASTGQVGSPLHF.

This clonotype has a count of ten or more. This chain links TRBV7-8 with TRBJ1-5; D unclear. The CDR3 is made up of 15 amino acids. Germline V gene sequence: CDR1 SGHVS, CDR2 FQNEAQ. V shed 1 base and J shed 0 bases, with 7 bases lying between them. The CDR3 DNA sequence: TGTGCCAGCAGCTTAGAGGCTGTTAGCAATCAGCCCCAGCATTTT. Residues: CASSLEAVSNQPQHF. The full variable domain, its missing parts supplied by reference TRBV7-8 and TRBJ1-5, is GAGVSQSPRYKVAKRGQDVALRCDPISGHVSLFWYQQALGQGPEFLTYFQNEAQLDKSGLPSDRFFAERPEGSVSTLKIQRTQQEDSAVYLCASSLEAVSNQPQHFGDGTRLSIL.

This clonotype was seen a handful of times. With a much larger clone just one base away, this may be a read error. The rearrangement uses TRBV2 and TRBJ2-2; 9 bases map to TRBD2. J was trimmed by 7 bases and V by 8 bases; bases with no gene match: 20. The CDR3 loop spans 18 amino acids. The V gene's germline CDR1 is SNHLY and CDR2 FYNNEI. This chain's CDR3 is CASCAATLRGGLGGELFF. The DNA for the CDR3 is TGTGCCAGCTGTGCCGCGACTTTGCGGGGGGGCCTCGGCGGGGAGCTGTTTTTT.

This clonotype was observed at least ten times. J is TRBJ2-3 and V is TRBV3-1; TRBD1 aligns across 7 bases. V shed 4 bases and J 0 bases; nucleotides not matched to a gene: 13. Germline V gene data show CDR1 as LGHDT and CDR2 as YNNKEL (reference sequence). The CDR3 has 18 amino acids. DNA of the CDR3: TGTGCCAGCAGCCCCCAGAAGTACAGGGGCTCTAGCACAGATACGCAGTATTTT. Residues: CASSPQKYRGSSTDTQYF.

This clonotype was observed many times. V gene TRBV2 combines with J gene TRBJ1-2, with D perhaps matching TRBD1 (6 bases). Germline CDR1 and CDR2: SNHLY and FYNNEI. This CDR3 is built from 13 residues. V was trimmed by 7 bases and J by 8 bases, leaving 17 bases between them. CDR3 sequence (DNA): TGTGCCAGCACTAGCGACAGGACTGGCGGCTACACCTTC. Its translation: CASTSDRTGGYTF.

This clonotype was found many times. This rearrangement joins TRBV19 to TRBJ1-5; D is ambiguous. CDR3 length: 14 amino acids. The V gene lost 5 bases and the J gene lost 5 bases, with 13 bases spanning the gap. Germline V gene data show CDR1 as LNHDA and CDR2 as SQIVND (reference sequence). The CDR3 DNA reads as TGTGCCAGTAGTGCGGGAACATTTCATCAGCCCCAGCATTTT. Translated: CASSAGTFHQPQHF.

This clonotype was detected a few times. The V gene is TRBV5-1, the J gene TRBJ2-3, with 8 positions matching TRBD2. Germline V gene data show CDR1 as SGHRS and CDR2 as YFSETQ. There are 15 residues in the CDR3. J lost 0 bases, V lost 9 bases, and 9 bases had no gene match. The CDR3 region is CATKGSGDSTDTQYF. As DNA, the CDR3 is TGCGCCACCAAAGGTAGCGGGGACAGCACAGATACGCAGTATTTT.

This clonotype appeared a few times. The chain recombines TRBV28 with TRBJ2-7, with TRBD1 identical over 8 bases. The CDR3 length is 14 residues. Germline CDR1 MDHEN, CDR2 SYDVKM. Trimming removed 6 bases from V and 2 bases from J; junction bases left unmatched: 6. CDR3 residues: CASSGQGRTYEQYV. Written as DNA, the CDR3 is TGTGCCAGCAGCGGACAGGGTCGGACCTACGAGCAGTACGTC.

This clonotype came up many times. V is TRBV6-5 and J is TRBJ1-1; D not resolved. The germline V and J ends were trimmed by 7 bases and 4 bases, with 10 bases remaining between them. Per the germline V gene, CDR1 is MNHEY and CDR2 is SVGAGI. This CDR3 has 12 residues. CDR3 protein: CASNRLGTEAFF. In DNA, the CDR3 is TGTGCCAGCAACCGGCTGGGCACTGAAGCTTTCTTT.

This clonotype showed up many times. The gene calls are TRBV5-1 and TRBJ2-1; D remains ambiguous. The CDR3 loop spans 12 amino acids. The germline V and J ends were trimmed by 0 bases and 10 bases, with 8 bases remaining between them. Germline V gives CDR1 SGHRS, CDR2 YFSETQ. The CDR3 DNA reads TGCGCCAGCAGCTTGGTGATAGGGGAGCAGTTCTTC. Amino acid sequence: CASSLVIGEQFF.

At least ten counts were recorded for this clonotype. V usage is TRBV7-2 and J usage is TRBJ2-7, with 11 positions matching TRBD2. The germline gives CDR1 SGHTA, CDR2 FQGNSA. V dropped 10 bases and J dropped 3; count of bases not matched to a gene: 8. The CDR3 has 14 amino acids. The CDR3 DNA reads as TGTGCCACCAAACCCGGGACTAGCGGCTACGAGCAGTACTTC. It yields the protein CATKPGTSGYEQYF.

This clonotype was recorded at least ten times. This chain uses TRBV6-5 with TRBJ1-5; 8 bases fit TRBD1. CDR3 size: 15 residues. The V and J ends lost 0 bases and 7 bases, in that order; junction bases with no gene match: 5. Per the germline V gene, CDR1 is MNHEY and CDR2 is SVGAGI. CDR3 in DNA: TGTGCCAGCAGTTACTCTACAGGGGGTGGGCAGCCCCAGCATTTT. It translates to CASSYSTGGGQPQHF.

This clonotype has a count of ten or more. The chain couples TRBV5-1 to TRBJ1-1, with D perhaps matching TRBD1 (5 bases). The CDR3 loop spans 16 amino acids. CDR1 SGHRS and CDR2 YFSETQ come from the germline V gene. Trimming removed 2 bases at V and 0 bases at J, with 14 bases between. CDR3 residues: CASSLSGQYLNTEAFF. The DNA for the CDR3 is TGCGCCAGCAGCTTATCGGGGCAGTACTTGAACACTGAAGCTTTCTTT.

Many counts were recorded for this clonotype. CDR3 in DNA: TGTGCCTCCACTACAGGGAACTATGGCTACACCTTC. Protein sequence: CASTTGNYGYTF. The chain uses TRBV3-1 and TRBJ1-2; D may be TRBD1 (6 bases). CDR1 and CDR2 from the germline V gene are LGHDT and YNNKEL (reference sequence). This CDR3 has 12 amino acids. The V end lost 11 bases, the J end lost 2 bases, and 12 bases lay between the germline ends.

Ten or more counts support this clonotype. The CDR3 sequence is CSAPGRYQETQYF. CDR3 DNA: TGCAGTGCTCCAGGACGGTACCAAGAGACCCAGTACTTC. V is TRBV20-1 and J is TRBJ2-5, with unresolved D. V lost 5 bases to trimming and J lost 0 bases, with 10 bases between them. Germline V gives CDR1 DFQATT, CDR2 SNEGSKA (reference sequence). The CDR3 contains 13 residues.

This clonotype was seen ten or more times. This sequence joins TRBV5-1 and TRBJ1-2; TRBD1 might be the D (6 bases). Germline V CDR1 and CDR2: SGHRS, YFSETQ. V shed 4 bases and J shed 4 bases, with 11 bases lying between them. The CDR3 spans 13 residues. The CDR3 DNA reads as TGCGCCAGCAGCCTGGACAGCGGCTATGGCTACACCTTC. Protein sequence: CASSLDSGYGYTF.

This clonotype showed up many times. The rearrangement links TRBV7-2 to TRBJ1-5, with D unclear. The CDR3 sequence is 15 residues long. Germline CDR1 reads SGHTA; CDR2 reads FQGNSA. V lost 3 bases and J 0 bases, leaving 9 bases between the germline ends. CDR3 residues: CASSLEVYSNQPQHF. For the CDR3, the DNA is TGTGCCAGCAGCTTGGAAGTTTATAGCAATCAGCCCCAGCATTTT. The full variable domain, with the rest looked up from reference TRBV7-2 and TRBJ1-5, is GAGVSQSPSNKVTEKGKDVELRCDPISGHTALYWYRQSLGQGLEFLIYFQGNSAPDKSGLPSDRFSAERTGGSVSTLTIQRTQQEDSAVYLCASSLEVYSNQPQHFGDGTRLSIL.

This clonotype was detected ten times or more. The genes are TRBV5-6 and TRBJ2-7; TRBD2 matches at 10 bases. The germline gives CDR1 SGHDT, CDR2 YYEEEE. The CDR3 is 14 amino acids. V gave up 5 bases and J gave up 2 bases; unmatched junction bases: 4. CDR3 bases: TGTGCCAGCAGGAAAAGCGGGGGGGCCTACGAGCAGTACTTC. Translating it yields CASRKSGGAYEQYF.

This clonotype has a count of ten or more. This chain connects TRBV12-3 or TRBV12-4 to TRBJ2-2; a possible D gene is TRBD1 (5 bases). The CDR3 length is 13 residues. Trimming pared 5 bases from V and 1 base from J, leaving 5 bases between. CDR3 loop: CASSTGNTGELFF. The CDR3 region has the DNA TGTGCCAGCAGTACAGGGAACACCGGGGAGCTGTTTTTT.

This clonotype was found many times. The V gene is TRBV5-1, the J gene TRBJ2-3; D remains unclear. Germline V lookup: CDR1 SGHRS, CDR2 YFSETQ. V was pared by 0 bases and J by 6 bases, with 11 bases between. The CDR3 is made up of 14 amino acids. The CDR3 spells CASSLETDRDTQYF. For the CDR3, the DNA is TGCGCCAGCAGCTTGGAGACGGATCGGGATACGCAGTATTTT. The whole variable domain, remainder taken from reference TRBV5-1 and TRBJ2-3, is KAGVTQTPRYLIKTRGQQVTLSCSPISGHRSVSWYQQTPGQGLQFLFEYFSETQRNKGNFPGRFSGRQFSNSRSEMNVSTLELGDSALYLCASSLETDRDTQYFGPGTRLTVL.

This clonotype appeared many times. The V gene is TRBV5-6, the J gene TRBJ1-1; no definite D call. The length of the CDR3 is 14 residues. V was pared by 6 bases and J by 1 base, with 13 bases between. The germline gives CDR1 SGHDT, CDR2 YYEEEE. The DNA of the CDR3 is TGTGCCAGCATCACTTTGAATACGAACACTGAAGCTTTCTTT. This codes for CASITLNTNTEAFF.

V and J are TRBV7-2 and TRBJ1-1; no clear D. V was clipped by 8 bases and J by 10 bases, with 8 bases between them. The CDR3 is 9 amino acids. Per the germline V gene, CDR1 is SGHTA and CDR2 is FQGNSA. The CDR3 is CASRRGAFF. CDR3 in DNA: TGTGCCAGCCGCCGAGGAGCTTTCTTT.

This clonotype showed up many times. The rearrangement joins TRBV6-2 or TRBV6-3 to TRBJ2-3, with 9 bases matching TRBD1. J was trimmed by 0 bases and V by 6 bases; bases with no gene match: 19. CDR1 and CDR2 (germline): MNHEY, SVGEGT. The CDR3 totals 20 residues. DNA for the CDR3: TGTGCCAGCAGATCGGCGTGGGGACAGGGTTTTGGAACTAGCACAGATACGCAGTATTTT. Translated: CASRSAWGQGFGTSTDTQYF.

The sample holds many counts of this clonotype. The rearrangement links TRBV4-3 to TRBJ2-3, with 10 positions matching TRBD2. The CDR3 consists of 14 residues. V lost 6 bases and J lost 1; bases outside the gene matches: 1. Germline values: CDR1 LGHNA, CDR2 YSLEER. The CDR3 DNA follows: TGCGCCAGCAGTACTAGCGGGGGCACAGATACGCAGTATTTT. Translated, it gives CASSTSGGTDTQYF.

This clonotype has ten or more counts. V and J are TRBV12-3 or TRBV12-4 and TRBJ2-5; 8 nucleotides agree with TRBD1. Trimming removed 7 bases from V and 2 bases from J; junction bases left unmatched: 6. The CDR3 runs 14 residues. CDR3 in amino acids: CASNNQGAQETQYF. The CDR3 coding sequence is TGTGCCAGCAATAACCAGGGGGCACAAGAGACCCAGTACTTC.